This TCR beta chain was sequenced during a study of technical replicates of blood from several donors. This table comes from immunoSEQ multiplex PCR, and its TCRdb copy is limited to in-frame clones, with some not included. The data contain tens of thousands of clones, around 84% of them singletons. The CDR3 runs to 14 residues. Deletions cut 0 bases from V and 8 bases from J, with 13 bases between. Germline V gene data show CDR1 as ENHRY and CDR2 as SYGVKD. Sequencing was done on a sample of PBMCs. This sequence originates from a human donor in good health. Some clones in this sample may be carry-over from other donors' samples. The rearrangement joins TRBV10-3 to TRBJ1-1, with D tentatively TRBD1 (6 bases). CDR3 sequence: CAISESGGRREAFF. For the CDR3, the DNA is TGTGCCATCAGTGAGTCGGGGGGGCGCCGGGAAGCTTTCTTT.